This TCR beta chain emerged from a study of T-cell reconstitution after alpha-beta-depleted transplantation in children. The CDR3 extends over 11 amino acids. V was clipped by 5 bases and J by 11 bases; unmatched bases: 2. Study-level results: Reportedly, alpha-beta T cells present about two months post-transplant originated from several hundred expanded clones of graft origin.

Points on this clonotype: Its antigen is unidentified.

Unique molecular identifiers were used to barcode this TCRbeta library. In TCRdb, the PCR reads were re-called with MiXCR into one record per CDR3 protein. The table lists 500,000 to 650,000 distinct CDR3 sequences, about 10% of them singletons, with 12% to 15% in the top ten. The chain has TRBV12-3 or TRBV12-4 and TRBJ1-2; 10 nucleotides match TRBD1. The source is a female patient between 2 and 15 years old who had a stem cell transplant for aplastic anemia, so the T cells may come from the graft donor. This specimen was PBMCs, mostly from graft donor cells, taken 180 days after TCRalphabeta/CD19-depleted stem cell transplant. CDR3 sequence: CASSDRGRYTF. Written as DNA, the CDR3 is TGTGCCAGCAGTGACAGGGGGCGGTACACCTTC.